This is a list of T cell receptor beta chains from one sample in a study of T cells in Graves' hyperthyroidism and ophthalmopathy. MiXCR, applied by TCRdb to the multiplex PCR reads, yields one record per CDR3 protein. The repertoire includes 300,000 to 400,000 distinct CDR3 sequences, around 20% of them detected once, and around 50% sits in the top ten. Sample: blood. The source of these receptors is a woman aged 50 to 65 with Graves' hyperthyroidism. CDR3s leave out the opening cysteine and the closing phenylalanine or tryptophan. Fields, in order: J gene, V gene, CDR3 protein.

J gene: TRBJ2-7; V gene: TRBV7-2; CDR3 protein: ASSFGGTSYEQY
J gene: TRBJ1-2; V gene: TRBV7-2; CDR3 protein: ASSKGQEHGYT
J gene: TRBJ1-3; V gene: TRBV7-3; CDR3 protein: ASSHGGGLGNTIY
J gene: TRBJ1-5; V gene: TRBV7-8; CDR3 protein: ASSLTHRSYQPQH
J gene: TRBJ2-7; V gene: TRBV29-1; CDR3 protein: SVGGTPNEQY
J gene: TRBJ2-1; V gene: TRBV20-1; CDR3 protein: SARIGGSYNEQF
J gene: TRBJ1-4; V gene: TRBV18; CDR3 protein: ASCEGGATEKLF
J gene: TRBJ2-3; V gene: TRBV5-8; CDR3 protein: ASSIRTGNLGADTQY
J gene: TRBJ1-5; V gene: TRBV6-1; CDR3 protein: ASSDGIDQPQH
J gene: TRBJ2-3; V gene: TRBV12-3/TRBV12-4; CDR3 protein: ASSSSLATTDTQY
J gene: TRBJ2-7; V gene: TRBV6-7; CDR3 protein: ASSYRTSGRAWAYEQY
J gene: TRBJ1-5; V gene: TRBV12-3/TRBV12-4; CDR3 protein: ASSLGRVNQPQH
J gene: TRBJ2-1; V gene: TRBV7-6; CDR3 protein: ASSSGVGSYNEQF
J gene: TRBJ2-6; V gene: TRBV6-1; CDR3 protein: ASSERSSGANVLT
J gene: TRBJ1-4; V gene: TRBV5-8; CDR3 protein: ASSPYRQPNEKLF
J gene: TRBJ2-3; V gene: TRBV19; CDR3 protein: ASSIGLAGATDTQY
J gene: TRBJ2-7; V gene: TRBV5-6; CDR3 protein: ASSLSAREREQY
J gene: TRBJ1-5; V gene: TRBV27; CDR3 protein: ASSLYPGTQPQH
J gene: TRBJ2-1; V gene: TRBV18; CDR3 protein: ASSLIGGDYNEQF
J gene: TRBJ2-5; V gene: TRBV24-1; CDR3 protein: ATSGLPGYQETQY
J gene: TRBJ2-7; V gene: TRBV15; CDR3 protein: ATSREGDYAREQY
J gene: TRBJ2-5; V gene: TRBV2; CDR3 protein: ASSEARGLRVKTQY
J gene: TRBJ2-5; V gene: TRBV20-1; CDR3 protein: SAGDRVSAQFGQETQY
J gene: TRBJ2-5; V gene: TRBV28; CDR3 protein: ASSLYGETQY
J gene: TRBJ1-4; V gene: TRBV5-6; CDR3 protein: ASSETGNPGTNEKLF
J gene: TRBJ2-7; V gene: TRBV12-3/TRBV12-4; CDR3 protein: ASSFRDRRDEQY
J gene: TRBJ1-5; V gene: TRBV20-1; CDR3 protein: SASRGPHQPQH
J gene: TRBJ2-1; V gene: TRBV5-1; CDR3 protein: ASSLLIAGGRDEQF
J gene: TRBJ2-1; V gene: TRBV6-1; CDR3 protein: ASSEWGTAVSYNEQF
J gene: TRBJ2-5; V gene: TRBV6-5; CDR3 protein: ASSYSSFPGTQY
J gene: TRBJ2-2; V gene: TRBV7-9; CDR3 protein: ASSQGAPNTGELF
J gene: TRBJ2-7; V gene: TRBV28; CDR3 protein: ASSLPPSSLREQY
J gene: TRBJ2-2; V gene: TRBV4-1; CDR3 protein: ASSQDPGRGNTGELF
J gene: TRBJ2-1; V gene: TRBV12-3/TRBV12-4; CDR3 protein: ASCLSGGEQF
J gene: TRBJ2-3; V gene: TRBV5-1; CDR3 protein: ASSTDRGGSTDTQY
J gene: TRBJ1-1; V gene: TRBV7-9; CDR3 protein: ASSPLVTEAF